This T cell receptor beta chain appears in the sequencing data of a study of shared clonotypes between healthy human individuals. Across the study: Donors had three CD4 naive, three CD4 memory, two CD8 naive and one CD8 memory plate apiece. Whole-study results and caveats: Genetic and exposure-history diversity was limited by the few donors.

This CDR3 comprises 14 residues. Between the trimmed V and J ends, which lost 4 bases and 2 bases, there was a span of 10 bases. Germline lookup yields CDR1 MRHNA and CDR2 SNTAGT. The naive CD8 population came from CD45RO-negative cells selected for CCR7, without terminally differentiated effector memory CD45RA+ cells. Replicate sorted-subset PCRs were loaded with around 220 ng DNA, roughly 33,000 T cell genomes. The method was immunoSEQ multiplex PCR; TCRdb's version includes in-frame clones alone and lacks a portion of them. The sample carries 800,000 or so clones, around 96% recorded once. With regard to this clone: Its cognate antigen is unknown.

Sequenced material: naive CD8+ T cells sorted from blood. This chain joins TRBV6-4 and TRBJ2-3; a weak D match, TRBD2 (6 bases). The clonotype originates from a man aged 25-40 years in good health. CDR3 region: CASSVADSTDTQYF. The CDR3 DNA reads TGTGCCAGCAGTGTAGCGGACTCCACAGATACGCAGTATTTT.